The 25 T cell receptor beta chains in this list originate from one sample, sequenced in a study of T cells in tumors after PD-1 blockade. Assay: immunoSEQ multiplex PCR; the TCRdb copy retains only in-frame clones and omits some. The sample lists roughly 5,100 clones; about 60% were seen once. The sample consisted of tumor tissue, taken after anti-PD-1 treatment. These receptors originate from a human donor with basal cell carcinoma.

J is TRBJ2-5 and V is TRBV5-5, with 8 bases identical to TRBD2. V lost 2 bases to trimming and J lost 5 bases; unmatched junction nucleotides: 8. This CDR3 has 15 residues. Per the germline V gene, CDR1 is SGHKS and CDR2 is YYEKEE (reference sequence). CDR3 sequence: CASSFSAGGRETQYF. The CDR3 bases are TGTGCCAGCAGCTTCTCCGCGGGAGGACGGGAGACCCAGTACTTC.

This clone turned up a few times. V gene TRBV4-1 combines with J gene TRBJ2-2; 9 bases align to TRBD2. V gave up 4 bases and J gave up 3 bases; unmatched junction bases: 12. CDR1 MGHRA and CDR2 YSYEKL come from the germline V gene. This CDR3 region has 18 residues. In nucleotides, the CDR3 is TGCGCCAGCAGCCCCGGGACTAGCTTCATCAAGGACACCGGGGAGCTGTTTTTT. It translates to CASSPGTSFIKDTGELFF.

V is TRBV4-1 and J is TRBJ1-1, with D unresolved. V lost 2 bases and J lost 0, with 13 bases in between. Per germline, CDR1 MGHRA and CDR2 YSYEKL. This CDR3 has 16 amino acids. The CDR3 DNA is TGCGCCAGCAGCCAAAACCCCGCGAAGGTGAACACTGAAGCTTTCTTT. This encodes CASSQNPAKVNTEAFF.

In DNA form, the CDR3 reads TGTGCCACCTCTGGCTCAAGCACAGATACGCAGTATTTT. It encodes CATSGSSTDTQYF. The genes are TRBV24-1 and TRBJ2-3; D is unclear. The CDR3 consists of 13 residues. Germline CDR1 and CDR2: KGHDR and SFDVKD. The V gene lost 9 bases and the J gene lost 0 bases, with 9 bases spanning the gap.

The J gene is TRBJ1-6, the V gene TRBV27; D is ambiguous. Trimming shortened V by 6 bases and J by 0 bases, and 12 bases separated the two germline ends. Germline loops: CDR1 MNHEY, CDR2 SMNVEV (reference sequence). The CDR3 consists of 16 residues. CDR3 DNA: TGTGCCAGCAGATTCGGGTGGAGCTCCTATAATTCACCCCTCCACTTT. Its protein is CASRFGWSSYNSPLHF.

The chain has TRBV3-1 (or the pseudogene TRBV3-2) and TRBJ1-2; the D is unclear. In germline, CDR1 is LGHDT, CDR2 YNNKEL (reference sequence). This CDR3 comprises 13 residues. Trimming took off 1 base at V and 4 bases at J, with 7 bases between the two ends. The CDR3 sequence is CASSQGQTYGYTF. Here the CDR3 DNA reads TGTGCCAGCAGCCAAGGACAAACCTATGGCTACACCTTC.

The J gene is TRBJ2-2, the V gene TRBV5-1, with a tentative D call TRBD1 (6 bases). Trimming removed 4 bases from V and 0 bases from J, with 10 bases in between. Germline CDR1 reads SGHRS; CDR2 reads YFSETQ. The CDR3 is made up of 15 amino acids. The CDR3 DNA sequence: TGCGCCAGCAGCCAAGCAGGGGCGAACACCGGGGAGCTGTTTTTT. It codes for CASSQAGANTGELFF.

Details on this clone: Mismatch with germline at one junction end may stem from a read error. This sample also contains other DNA sequences that code for the same CDR3. This rearrangement joins TRBV28 to TRBJ1-5, with D unresolved. The CDR3 runs to 16 residues. The germline gives CDR1 MDHEN, CDR2 SYDVKM. The CDR3 DNA sequence: TGCGCCAGCGTGCCGGGAGCGAGTCGGAGCAATCAGCCCCAGCATTTT. It translates to CASVPGASRSNQPQHF.

V usage is TRBV5-1 and J usage is TRBJ1-4; D is perhaps TRBD1 (5 bases). CDR3 size: 15 residues. CDR1 is SGHRS and CDR2 is YFSETQ in the germline V gene. Trimming shortened V by 0 bases and J by 4 bases, and 10 bases separated the two germline ends. CDR3 nucleotide sequence: TGCGCCAGCAGCTTGGCCGGGACCCTTAATGAAAAACTGTTTTTT. Its protein product is CASSLAGTLNEKLFF. Filled out from reference TRBV5-1 and TRBJ1-4, the complete variable domain reads KAGVTQTPRYLIKTRGQQVTLSCSPISGHRSVSWYQQTPGQGLQFLFEYFSETQRNKGNFPGRFSGRQFSNSRSEMNVSTLELGDSALYLCASSLAGTLNEKLFFGSGTQLSVL.

V gene TRBV19 combines with J gene TRBJ1-5; D uncertain. Germline V gene sequence: CDR1 LNHDA, CDR2 SQIVND (reference sequence). This CDR3 contains 13 residues. Deletions cut 3 bases from V and 4 bases from J, with 7 bases between. The CDR3 DNA sequence: TGTGCCAGTAGTATTCGGCAAAATCAGCCCCAGCATTTT. Residues: CASSIRQNQPQHF.

V gene TRBV4-2 combines with J gene TRBJ2-3, with D perhaps matching TRBD2 (5 bases). Germline V gene sequence: CDR1 LGHNA, CDR2 YNFKEQ. The CDR3 spans 15 residues. The ends were cut back, 0 bases at V and 4 bases at J, with 11 bases in the middle. The CDR3 DNA sequence: TGTGCCAGCAGCCAAGATCGGCTAGCTCCAGATACGCAGTATTTT. It translates to CASSQDRLAPDTQYF.

The chain combines TRBV6-5 with TRBJ1-2; D remains ambiguous. CDR1 is MNHEY and CDR2 is SVGAGI in the germline V gene. The V end was cut by 6 bases, the J end by 8 bases, with 16 bases between. There are 13 residues in the CDR3. In DNA, the CDR3 is TGTGCCAGCAGCAGCTACGAACTTTGGGGCTACACCTTC. This sequence encodes CASSSYELWGYTF.

V is TRBV3-1 (or the pseudogene TRBV3-2) and J is TRBJ1-2; a possible D gene is TRBD1 (5 bases). Trimming stripped 1 base from V and 7 bases from J, with 10 bases between. This CDR3 has 13 amino acids. Germline CDR1 and CDR2: LGHDT and YNNKEL (reference sequence). Written as DNA, the CDR3 is TGTGCCAGCAGCCAAGTCAGGGCTACTGGCTACACCTTC. This codes for CASSQVRATGYTF.

This clone is classed as medium-sized. V and J are TRBV28 and TRBJ2-7; D uncertain. Germline loops: CDR1 MDHEN, CDR2 SYDVKM. This CDR3 spans 11 amino acids. Trimming stripped 4 bases from V and 3 bases from J, with 4 bases between. This chain's CDR3 is CASSSFYEQYF. CDR3 bases: TGTGCCAGCAGTTCCTTCTACGAGCAGTACTTC.

This chain uses TRBV10-2 with TRBJ1-1; D call uncertain. CDR3 length equals 15 residues. The V gene's germline CDR1 is WSHSY and CDR2 SAAADI. Trimming cost V 6 bases and J 0 bases, with 14 bases left between them. CDR3 amino acids: CASRCSGSMNTEAFF. In nucleotides, the CDR3 is TGCGCCAGCAGGTGCAGTGGGTCTATGAACACTGAAGCTTTCTTT.

The CDR3 sequence: CASSLHSYEQYF. DNA of the CDR3: TGTGCCAGCAGTCTTCACTCCTACGAGCAGTACTTC. The chain uses TRBV6-2 or TRBV6-3 and TRBJ2-7, with unresolved D. CDR3 length equals 12 residues. Germline CDR1 is MNHEY and CDR2 is SVGEGT. Trimming shortened V by 5 bases and J by 0 bases, and 5 bases separated the two germline ends.

The V and J genes are TRBV6-1 and TRBJ1-4; no definite D call. V was trimmed by 5 bases and J by 0 bases, leaving 10 bases between them. Germline V gene data show CDR1 as MNHNS and CDR2 as SASEGT. The CDR3 contains 15 residues. CDR3 loop: CASSPQNPTNEKLFF. The CDR3 DNA follows: TGTGCCAGCAGTCCTCAAAATCCAACTAATGAAAAACTGTTTTTT.

This chain links TRBV6-2 or TRBV6-3 with TRBJ2-1; 9 bases match TRBD2. V lost 2 bases, J lost 0 bases, and 2 bases stayed unmatched. Germline assignment: CDR1 MNHEY and CDR2 SVGEGT. The CDR3 runs to 16 residues. The CDR3: CASSYISGSSYNEQFF. As DNA, the CDR3 is TGTGCCAGCAGTTACATTAGCGGGAGCTCCTACAATGAGCAGTTCTTC.

V usage is TRBV9 and J usage is TRBJ2-5, with D hard to call. V dropped 0 bases and J dropped 4 bases, with 10 bases sitting between them. Germline assignment: CDR1 SGDLS and CDR2 YYNGEE. There are 14 residues in the CDR3. CDR3 residues: CASSVVAMGETQYF. The CDR3 region has the DNA TGTGCCAGCAGCGTAGTGGCTATGGGAGAGACCCAGTACTTC. Using reference TRBV9 and TRBJ2-5 for the parts outside the CDR3, the full variable domain is DSGVTQTPKHLITATGQRVTLRCSPRSGDLSVYWYQQSLDQGLQFLIQYYNGEERAKGNILERFSAQQFPDLHSELNLSSLELGDSALYFCASSVVAMGETQYFGPGTRLLVL.

By share, this clone counts as medium-sized. The gene calls are TRBV6-2 or TRBV6-3 and TRBJ2-1; D unresolved. The CDR3 has 12 residues. V was pared by 6 bases and J by 8 bases, with 11 bases between. The V gene's germline CDR1 is MNHEY and CDR2 SVGEGT. The CDR3 DNA sequence: TGTGCCAGCAGCCCCGGTGGCGATGAGCAGTTCTTC. Protein sequence: CASSPGGDEQFF.

V is TRBV6-5 and J is TRBJ1-1, with unresolved D. V shed 4 bases and J shed 0 bases, with 9 bases lying between them. Germline lookup yields CDR1 MNHEY and CDR2 SVGAGI. CDR3 size: 14 residues. The CDR3 spells CASSFAYMNTEAFF. The DNA of the CDR3 is TGTGCCAGCAGTTTTGCATACATGAACACTGAAGCTTTCTTT.

Only a few counts were recorded for this clone. The chain couples TRBV7-9 to TRBJ1-6, with D perhaps matching TRBD1 (5 bases). Germline CDR1 and CDR2: SEHNR and FQNEAQ (reference sequence). The germline V and J ends were trimmed by 3 bases and 13 bases, with 16 bases remaining between them. The CDR3 loop spans 14 amino acids. Here the CDR3 reads CASSFVRDRSPLHF. CDR3 sequence (DNA): TGTGCCAGCAGCTTCGTACGGGACCGATCTCCCCTCCACTTT. The complete variable domain, with remaining parts taken from reference TRBV7-9 and TRBJ1-6, reads DTGVSQNPRHKITKRGQNVTFRCDPISEHNRLYWYRQTLGQGPEFLTYFQNEAQLEKSRLLSDRFSAERPKGSFSTLEIQRTEQGDSAMYLCASSFVRDRSPLHFGNGTRLTVT.

J is TRBJ1-3 and V is TRBV19; TRBD1 might be the D (5 bases). Per germline, CDR1 LNHDA and CDR2 SQIVND (reference sequence). The CDR3 has 16 amino acids. The V and J ends lost 8 bases and 1 base respectively, with 18 bases between them. The CDR3: CASFQRGTDSGNTIYF. Here the CDR3 DNA reads TGTGCCAGTTTCCAACGTGGGACGGATTCTGGAAACACCATATATTTT.

Of note for this clone: A read error may be the cause here, since a much bigger clone is one base away. The same CDR3 arises from other DNA sequences in this sample as well. The V gene is TRBV28, the J gene TRBJ1-2; no definite D call. The CDR3 extends over 15 amino acids. Trimming took 2 bases from V and 7 from J, leaving 17 bases between them. In germline, CDR1 is MDHEN, CDR2 SYDVKM. In DNA form, the CDR3 reads TGTGCCAGCAGTTTACCCGGAACCGGGTCAGGTGGCTACACCTTC. Translation gives CASSLPGTGSGGYTF.

By share, this clone counts as medium-sized (0.01 to 0.1%). The V gene is TRBV27, the J gene TRBJ2-2; unclear D gene. This CDR3 comprises 15 residues. The germline V gene encodes CDR1 MNHEY and CDR2 SMNVEV (reference sequence). Trimming stripped 6 bases from V and 6 bases from J, with 17 bases between. In DNA, the CDR3 is TGTGCCAGCAGCTGGAACCCGACCCTCCCCGGGGAGCTGTTTTTT. Its translation: CASSWNPTLPGELFF.